Listed below are T cell receptor beta chains from one sample, sequenced in a study of cytomegalovirus exposure and HLA in healthy donors. Using immunoSEQ multiplex PCR, the repertoire was profiled, and TCRdb retains in-frame clones only, with some absent. Here the sample spans 200,000 to 300,000 clones, roughly 89% being singletons. Material for sequencing was PBMCs. These receptors were obtained from a man aged 18 to 30 in good health and CMV-seronegative. The CDR3 runs from the conserved cysteine through the conserved F or W. Each record gives: clone size, D gene, V gene, J gene, CDR3 protein, CDR3 DNA. The D gene is left open where the match is weak. Rows give clone size only sometimes, using once, few, many, or a class for an expanded clone.

NA	NA	TRBV6-1	TRBJ2-1	CAASTGSQQFF	TGTGCCGCCTCGACCGGGAGCCAGCAGTTCTTC
NA	NA	TRBV28	TRBJ1-2	CASSFDRLGGYTF	TGTGCCAGCAGTTTTGACAGGCTGGGGGGCTACACCTTC
NA	TRBD1	TRBV7-9	TRBJ2-1	CASSHAGDRGGSEQFF	TGTGCCAGCAGCCACGCAGGGGACAGGGGAGGGAGTGAGCAGTTCTTC
few	TRBD1	TRBV19	TRBJ1-3	CASSIRPGQSRRTIYF	TGTGCCAGTAGTATCCGTCCGGGACAGAGTCGACGGACCATATATTTT
once	NA	TRBV19	TRBJ1-5	CASSIRQTSNQPQHF	TGTGCCAGTAGTATCAGACAGACTAGCAATCAGCCCCAGCATTTT
NA	TRBD2	TRBV7-2	TRBJ2-1	CASSLARLAGYNEQFF	TGTGCCAGCAGCTTAGCCCGGCTAGCGGGGTACAATGAGCAGTTCTTC
NA	NA	TRBV4-3	TRBJ2-2	CASSQDHRDRELFF	TGCGCCAGCAGCCAAGACCACAGGGATCGGGAGCTGTTTTTT
NA	NA	TRBV9	TRBJ2-5	CASSDRQETQYF	TGTGCCAGCAGTGACAGGCAAGAGACCCAGTACTTC
NA	TRBD1	TRBV2	TRBJ1-5	CASSRQGPNQPQHF	TGTGCCAGCTCCCGACAGGGCCCCAATCAGCCCCAGCATTTT
few	NA	TRBV7-9	TRBJ2-7	CASSSRRVSYEQYF	TGTGCCAGCAGCTCTCGGCGGGTTAGCTACGAGCAGTACTTC
few	NA	TRBV6-5	TRBJ1-6	CASSLMNSPLHF	TGTGCCAGCAGTCTTATGAATTCACCCCTCCACTTT
NA	NA	TRBV27	TRBJ2-7	CASKSSAYEQYF	TGTGCCAGCAAATCTAGCGCCTACGAGCAGTACTTC
NA	NA	TRBV18	TRBJ2-7	CASSGGTTETYEQYF	TGTGCCAGCTCAGGGGGGACGACAGAGACCTACGAGCAGTACTTC
NA	NA	TRBV21-1	TRBJ1-1	CASSKLWDRRAFF	TGTGCCAGCAGCAAATTATGGGACAGAAGAGCTTTCTTT
NA	TRBD2	TRBV5-4	TRBJ2-2	CASLGEAGAGELFF	TGTGCCAGTCTGGGGGAGGCGGGAGCCGGGGAGCTGTTTTTT
NA	NA	TRBV7-9	TRBJ2-7	CASRKGGGHEQYF	TGTGCCAGCAGAAAGGGCGGGGGCCACGAGCAGTACTTC
once	TRBD1	TRBV28	TRBJ1-5	CASSSGQGNNQPQHF	TGTGCCAGCAGCAGCGGACAGGGGAACAATCAGCCCCAGCATTTT
NA	NA	TRBV19	TRBJ1-2	CASRRTNYGYTF	TGTGCCAGTAGGAGAACCAACTATGGCTACACCTTC
NA	TRBD1	TRBV5-1	TRBJ1-6	CASSFGDRGSSPLHF	TGCGCCAGCAGCTTTGGGGACAGGGGAAGCTCACCCCTCCACTTT
once	TRBD1	TRBV18	TRBJ1-3	CASSADRVGSSGNTIYF	TGTGCCAGCTCAGCTGACAGGGTCGGCTCCTCTGGAAACACCATATATTTT
NA	TRBD1	TRBV5-1	TRBJ2-3	CASSSRQGVTDTQYF	TGCGCCAGCAGCTCCCGACAGGGTGTTACAGATACGCAGTATTTT
NA	NA	TRBV5-8	TRBJ2-5	CASSLETQYF	TGTGCCAGCAGCCTGGAGACCCAGTACTTC
once	NA	TRBV28	TRBJ2-2	CASLLGGTNTGELFF	TGTGCCAGTCTCCTCGGAGGGACGAACACCGGGGAGCTGTTTTTT
NA	TRBD2	TRBV4-2	TRBJ2-3	CASRSAGVADTQYF	TGTGCCAGCAGGTCAGCGGGAGTGGCAGATACGCAGTATTTT
NA	TRBD1	TRBV28	TRBJ1-4	CASRKGQGYNEKLFF	TGTGCCAGCCGAAAAGGACAGGGCTATAATGAAAAACTGTTTTTT
NA	NA	TRBV7-2	TRBJ2-1	CASRERTYNEQFF	TGTGCCAGCAGGGAGAGAACTTACAATGAGCAGTTCTTC
NA	TRBD2	TRBV11-2	TRBJ2-7	CASSSLSGMGAYEQYF	TGTGCCAGCAGCTCGCTTAGCGGGATGGGCGCCTACGAGCAGTACTTC
NA	NA	TRBV11-2	TRBJ1-2	CASSLASGIGYGYTF	TGTGCCAGCAGCTTAGCATCGGGAATTGGCTATGGCTACACCTTC
NA	TRBD2	TRBV7-9	TRBJ2-1	CASSLGSGGPTNEQFF	TGTGCCAGCAGCTTAGGGTCGGGGGGGCCGACCAATGAGCAGTTCTTC
NA	NA	TRBV11-3	TRBJ2-2	CASSWRGEELFF	TGTGCCAGCAGCTGGAGGGGCGAGGAGCTGTTTTTT
NA	NA	TRBV4-2	TRBJ1-1	CASSQDKLMNTEAFF	TGTGCCAGCAGCCAAGACAAGCTGATGAACACTGAAGCTTTCTTT
NA	TRBD2	TRBV5-4	TRBJ2-5	CASSPLAGGKETQYF	TGTGCCAGCAGCCCACTAGCGGGAGGCAAAGAGACCCAGTACTTC
NA	TRBD2	TRBV29-1	TRBJ2-1	CSVSGLAPTWDNEQFF	TGCAGCGTTAGCGGACTAGCTCCTACTTGGGACAATGAGCAGTTCTTC
NA	TRBD2	TRBV7-8	TRBJ2-7	CASSFRRLAGASYEQYF	TGTGCCAGCAGCTTCCGCCGGCTAGCGGGAGCCTCCTACGAGCAGTACTTC
NA	NA	TRBV19	TRBJ2-7	CASSIFGHPYEQYF	TGTGCCAGTAGTATTTTTGGACATCCCTACGAGCAGTACTTC
NA	NA	TRBV5-1	TRBJ1-1	CASSPLTDMNTEAFF	TGCGCCAGCAGCCCACTCACAGATATGAACACTGAAGCTTTCTTT
NA	TRBD1	TRBV5-1	TRBJ2-7	CASSLVPGQDTYEQYF	TGCGCCAGCAGCTTGGTACCGGGACAGGATACCTACGAGCAGTACTTC